A selection of T cell receptor beta chains follows, all from one sample in a study of T cell changes during pregnancy in multiple sclerosis. Generated by immunoSEQ multiplex PCR, the TCRdb table keeps only in-frame clones and is missing some. The profile covers tens of thousands of clones, with roughly nine tenths appearing a single time and 2.5% to 3% taken by the ten largest. The starting material was peripheral blood, obtained in the third trimester of pregnancy. These receptors were collected from a female donor in good health, enrolled as a control in a pregnancy study. Both conserved end residues are part of each CDR3. The D gene is left open where the match is weak. The size entry is marked missing in some rows and otherwise reads once, few, many or a size class.

TRBV28	NA	TRBJ2-2	15	NA	CASSPGASGTGELFF	TGTGCCAGCAGCCCGGGAGCCTCTGGGACCGGGGAGCTGTTTTTT
TRBV6-6	NA	TRBJ1-3	14	NA	CASTHSRDIYTIYF	TGTGCCAGCACCCATTCCCGGGACATATACACCATATATTTT
TRBV6-5	TRBD1	TRBJ1-4	14	NA	CASSQTGRDEKLFF	TGTGCCAGCAGCCAGACAGGGCGGGATGAAAAACTGTTTTTT
TRBV11-2	NA	TRBJ2-7	14	once	CASSLEFRSYEQYF	TGTGCCAGCAGCTTAGAGTTCAGGTCCTACGAGCAGTACTTC
TRBV6-1	NA	TRBJ1-5	15	NA	CASSEWKGANQPQHF	TGTGCCAGCAGTGAATGGAAGGGAGCCAATCAGCCCCAGCATTTT
TRBV4-2	TRBD1	TRBJ1-5	14	NA	CASSPGTGNQPQHF	TGTGCCAGCAGCCCCGGGACAGGCAATCAGCCCCAGCATTTT
TRBV10-3	TRBD2	TRBJ2-1	13	NA	CAISGSLGNEQFF	TGTGCCATTAGCGGGAGCCTTGGTAATGAGCAGTTCTTC
TRBV18	NA	TRBJ1-4	16	NA	CASSSRPGGTNEKLFF	TGTGCCAGCTCATCCCGACCGGGAGGAACTAATGAAAAACTGTTTTTT
TRBV5-1	NA	TRBJ1-1	15	NA	CASSYTEGGSTEAFF	TGCGCCAGCAGCTATACGGAGGGGGGGTCCACTGAAGCTTTCTTT
TRBV2	TRBD1	TRBJ2-7	12	NA	CASSSTGLEQYF	TGTGCCAGCAGCTCGACAGGGCTCGAGCAGTACTTC
TRBV11-2	TRBD1	TRBJ2-7	15	few	CASSFLRDRSYEQYF	TGTGCCAGCAGCTTCTTACGGGACAGGTCCTACGAGCAGTACTTC
TRBV19	NA	TRBJ2-5	14	NA	CASSGGTAKETQYF	TGTGCCAGTAGTGGGGGGACAGCTAAAGAGACCCAGTACTTC
TRBV27	NA	TRBJ1-5	15	NA	CASSTGGNSNQPQHF	TGTGCCAGCAGTACTGGAGGGAATAGCAATCAGCCCCAGCATTTT
TRBV28	NA	TRBJ2-7	17	NA	CASSLWAGSVEPPEQYF	TGTGCCAGCAGTTTATGGGCGGGGAGTGTAGAGCCCCCCGAGCAGTACTTC
TRBV7-9	TRBD1	TRBJ1-2	16	NA	CASSLGGDRGNYGYTF	TGTGCCAGCAGCTTAGGCGGGGACAGGGGGAACTATGGCTACACCTTC
TRBV19	TRBD2	TRBJ2-1	16	NA	CASSPWTSGTYNEQFF	TGTGCCAGTAGTCCTTGGACTAGCGGGACCTACAATGAGCAGTTCTTC
TRBV9	NA	TRBJ2-3	12	NA	CASSVGRDTQYF	TGTGCCAGCAGCGTAGGTCGGGATACGCAGTATTTT
TRBV7-2	TRBD2	TRBJ2-7	18	NA	CASSPSWTSGGSSYEQYF	TGTGCCAGCAGCCCATCTTGGACTAGCGGGGGGAGCTCCTACGAGCAGTACTTC
TRBV6-6	TRBD1	TRBJ2-7	14	NA	CASREGQAHYEQYF	TGTGCCAGCAGGGAAGGACAGGCTCACTACGAGCAGTACTTC
TRBV6-6	NA	TRBJ2-7	12	NA	CASSYEGYEQYF	TGTGCCAGCAGTTACGAGGGCTACGAGCAGTACTTC
TRBV29-1	NA	TRBJ1-1	14	NA	CSVEDKTGNTEAFF	TGCAGCGTTGAAGACAAGACGGGGAACACTGAAGCTTTCTTT
TRBV4-3	NA	TRBJ1-5	15	NA	CASSQDGAGNQPQHF	TGCGCCAGCAGCCAAGATGGGGCAGGGAATCAGCCCCAGCATTTT
TRBV5-4	NA	TRBJ2-5	16	once	CASSWARAGAQETQYF	TGTGCCAGCAGCTGGGCACGGGCGGGGGCGCAAGAGACCCAGTACTTC
TRBV5-1	NA	TRBJ1-1	15	few	CASSWTSRAEEEAFF	TGCGCCAGCAGCTGGACCAGCAGGGCTGAGGAGGAAGCTTTCTTT
TRBV7-9	NA	TRBJ1-2	14	NA	CASSLDWGLHGYTF	TGTGCCAGCAGCTTGGACTGGGGTCTCCATGGCTACACCTTC
TRBV27	TRBD1	TRBJ1-1	15	once	CASSTGQGARTEAFF	TGTGCCAGCAGTACCGGACAGGGGGCTCGGACTGAAGCTTTCTTT
TRBV6-5	NA	TRBJ1-2	12	NA	CASSRQDYGYTF	TGTGCCAGCAGCCGGCAGGACTATGGCTACACCTTC
TRBV7-3	NA	TRBJ1-3	13	NA	CASSLRRGNTIYF	TGTGCCAGCAGCTTAAGGAGGGGAAACACCATATATTTT
TRBV9	NA	TRBJ2-7	14	NA	CASSVVAGDYEQYF	TGTGCCAGCAGCGTAGTGGCCGGGGACTACGAGCAGTACTTC
TRBV18	NA	TRBJ1-2	14	NA	CASSPPLTDYGYTF	TGTGCCAGCTCACCACCGCTCACGGACTATGGCTACACCTTC
TRBV7-3	NA	TRBJ2-2	14	NA	CASSLGGASGELFF	TGTGCCAGCAGCTTGGGGGGGGCGAGCGGGGAGCTGTTTTTT
TRBV25-1	NA	TRBJ1-5	13	NA	CASSTRGNQPQHF	TGTGCCAGCAGTACACGGGGGAATCAGCCCCAGCATTTT
TRBV25-1	NA	TRBJ2-1	11	once	CASQYDNEQFF	TGTGCCAGTCAGTACGACAATGAGCAGTTCTTC
TRBV4-3	TRBD1	TRBJ1-1	16	NA	CASSQESRGPRTEAFF	TGCGCCAGCAGCCAAGAATCCAGGGGGCCGAGGACTGAAGCTTTCTTT
TRBV6-4	TRBD2	TRBJ2-3	15	NA	CASSPAGGSTDTQYF	TGTGCCAGCAGCCCAGCGGGAGGTAGCACAGATACGCAGTATTTT
TRBV18	TRBD1	TRBJ2-3	16	NA	CASSYGGQGAENTQYF	TGTGCCAGCTCATACGGCGGACAGGGGGCTGAGAATACGCAGTATTTT
TRBV6-6	NA	TRBJ1-6	12	NA	CASNRDNSPLHF	TGTGCCAGCAACCGCGATAATTCACCCCTCCACTTT
TRBV28	NA	TRBJ2-7	14	NA	CASSLVRGRYEQYF	TGTGCCAGCAGTTTGGTCCGAGGGCGCTACGAGCAGTACTTC
TRBV2	NA	TRBJ2-5	15	NA	CASASPRGTQETQYF	TGTGCCAGCGCTTCTCCTAGGGGAACTCAAGAGACCCAGTACTTC
TRBV9	NA	TRBJ2-1	12	NA	CASSVGNNEQFF	TGTGCCAGCAGCGTCGGTAACAATGAGCAGTTCTTC
TRBV7-4	NA	TRBJ2-6	18	NA	CASSPCRDTPSGANVLTF	TGTGCCAGCAGCCCTTGCCGGGACACACCCTCTGGGGCCAACGTCCTGACTTTC
TRBV28	TRBD1	TRBJ1-1	15	NA	CASSFFRTGHSEAFF	TGTGCCAGCAGTTTTTTTCGGACAGGGCACTCCGAAGCTTTCTTT
TRBV7-3	NA	TRBJ2-1	16	once	CASSLREFSSYNEQFF	TGTGCCAGCAGCTTGAGGGAGTTTAGCTCCTACAATGAGCAGTTCTTC
TRBV6-6	TRBD1	TRBJ1-5	16	NA	CASSYGLTAGGQPQHF	TGTGCCAGCAGTTACGGGCTAACCGCAGGGGGTCAGCCCCAGCATTTT
TRBV27	NA	TRBJ1-1	13	NA	CASSFAQGYEAFF	TGTGCCAGCAGTTTCGCACAGGGATATGAAGCTTTCTTT
TRBV6-7	TRBD1	TRBJ2-7	19	many	CASSYSRQGALCRSYEQYF	TGTGCCAGCAGTTACTCCCGACAGGGGGCGCTTTGTAGGTCCTACGAGCAGTACTTC
TRBV5-4	TRBD1	TRBJ2-3	15	NA	CASFQRGGASDTQYF	TGTGCCAGCTTTCAACGAGGGGGCGCATCAGATACGCAGTATTTT
TRBV16	NA	TRBJ1-1	17	NA	CASSLRSVPGAGVRAFF	TGTGCCAGCAGCCTCAGGAGTGTACCAGGGGCCGGGGTAAGAGCTTTCTTT
TRBV28	TRBD1	TRBJ1-2	14	NA	CASSRRGLSYGYTF	TGTGCCAGCAGCCGAAGGGGGCTGAGCTATGGCTACACCTTC
TRBV18	TRBD2	TRBJ2-1	16	NA	CASSPSLAGVYNEQFF	TGTGCCAGCTCACCATCCCTAGCGGGAGTTTACAATGAGCAGTTCTTC
TRBV29-1	NA	TRBJ2-1	12	NA	CSPRRSDNEQFF	TGCAGCCCCCGGAGAAGTGACAATGAGCAGTTCTTC
TRBV4-3	NA	TRBJ1-2	13	NA	CASSQDIGLGYTF	TGCGCCAGCAGCCAAGACATTGGACTAGGCTACACCTTC
TRBV23-1	TRBD1	TRBJ2-1	16	NA	CASGLGDRVGYNEQFF	TGCGCCAGCGGGCTCGGGGACAGGGTTGGCTACAATGAGCAGTTCTTC
TRBV7-3	TRBD2	TRBJ2-6	16	NA	CASSLTSGSGANVLTF	TGTGCCAGCAGCTTGACTAGCGGCTCTGGGGCCAACGTCCTGACTTTC
TRBV6-4	TRBD1	TRBJ2-1	16	NA	CASSDSPGGTYNEQFF	TGTGCCAGCAGTGACTCACCAGGGGGAACCTACAATGAGCAGTTCTTC
TRBV7-8	NA	TRBJ1-2	17	NA	CASSLLVGGDSNYGYTF	TGTGCCAGCAGCTTGCTGGTCGGGGGAGATTCTAACTATGGCTACACCTTC
TRBV29-1	NA	TRBJ2-1	12	NA	CSVQQGPNEQFF	TGCAGCGTTCAACAGGGTCCCAATGAGCAGTTCTTC
TRBV7-2	TRBD2	TRBJ2-1	18	few	CASSLMGSGRTITSEQFF	TGTGCCAGCAGCTTAATGGGTAGCGGGAGGACGATAACGAGTGAGCAGTTCTTC
TRBV19	NA	TRBJ1-1	13	NA	CASRGLRNTEAFF	TGTGCCAGTAGGGGACTTCGGAACACTGAAGCTTTCTTT